This T cell receptor (beta chain) was retrieved from a study of control samples from healthy donors and cancer patients. TCRdb's table, derived via immunoSEQ multiplex PCR, lists solely in-frame clones and lacks some. The data contain more than 150,000 clones, about 93% of them singletons. The clonotype originates from a woman aged 25 to 39 in good health. Sequencing input: blood.

The CDR3 is CASSFRDREGPQHF. Here the CDR3 DNA reads TGTGCCAGCAGTTTTAGAGACCGAGAGGGGCCCCAGCATTTT. The chain employs TRBV28 and TRBJ1-5; no definite D call. V dropped 3 bases and J dropped 9 bases, with 15 bases sitting between them. The CDR3 loop spans 14 amino acids. The germline V gene encodes CDR1 MDHEN and CDR2 SYDVKM. The whole variable domain, remainder taken from reference TRBV28 and TRBJ1-5, is DVKVTQSSRYLVKRTGEKVFLECVQDMDHENMFWYRQDPGLGLRLIYFSYDVKMKEKGDIPEGYSVSREKKERFSLILESASTNQTSMYLCASSFRDREGPQHFGDGTRLSIL.